This is a list of T cell receptor beta chains from one sample in a study of beta chain features in type 1 diabetes. Sequencing was performed with immunoSEQ multiplex PCR; in TCRdb, only in-frame clones are kept and a portion is missing. The table lists hundreds of thousands of clones, 30% of them singletons. Specimen: naive CD4+ T cells from blood. The receptor set was obtained from a man aged 18 to 30 in good health. The CDR3 runs from the conserved cysteine through the conserved F or W. Fields, in order: J gene, CDR3 length, D gene, clone size, V gene, CDR3 protein, CDR3 DNA. A D gene is named only where the DNA matches it firmly. Some rows have no size entry. The others give once, few or many, or a class for an expanded clone.

TRBJ1-2 13 TRBD1 NA TRBV30 CAWDPGQTYGYTF TGTGCCTGGGACCCGGGACAGACCTATGGCTACACCTTC
TRBJ1-2 14 NA NA TRBV30 CAWSVRWGLYGYTF TGTGCCTGGAGTGTAAGGTGGGGGCTCTATGGCTACACCTTC
TRBJ1-1 14 NA NA TRBV18 CASSPPSVNTEAFF TGTGCCAGCTCACCACCGTCAGTGAACACTGAAGCTTTCTTT
TRBJ2-3 13 TRBD2 NA TRBV30 CAWSSGSTDTQYF TGTGCCTGGTCTAGCGGGAGCACAGATACGCAGTATTTT
TRBJ2-7 15 TRBD2 NA TRBV7-6 CASSLEWGGSYEQYF TGTGCCAGCAGCTTGGAATGGGGCGGGAGCTACGAGCAGTACTTC
TRBJ2-7 15 NA NA TRBV28 CASTAPGLRSYEQYF TGTGCCAGCACCGCCCCAGGACTCCGCTCCTACGAGCAGTACTTC
TRBJ2-3 12 NA few TRBV28 CASSLLSLAQYF TGTGCCAGCAGTTTATTATCGCTGGCGCAGTATTTT
TRBJ2-7 17 TRBD1 NA TRBV5-1 CASSSHAMTGGTYEQYF TGCGCCAGCAGCTCCCATGCGATGACAGGGGGTACCTACGAGCAGTACTTC
TRBJ2-4 16 NA few TRBV11-2 CASSTVREIAKNIQYF TGTGCCAGCAGCACCGTACGGGAAATCGCCAAAAACATTCAGTACTTC
TRBJ2-7 14 TRBD1 few TRBV4-3 CASSQDHRGYEQYF TGCGCCAGCAGCCAAGATCACAGGGGCTACGAGCAGTACTTC
TRBJ2-7 12 NA NA TRBV29-1 CSVQVLSYEQYF TGCAGCGTCCAGGTCCTTTCCTACGAGCAGTACTTC
TRBJ2-4 16 NA NA TRBV2 CASSDEGGVAKNIQYF TGTGCCAGCAGTGACGAGGGTGGTGTAGCCAAAAACATTCAGTACTTC
TRBJ2-1 14 NA few TRBV7-6 CASSSNGAYNEQFF TGTGCCAGCAGCTCCAATGGGGCCTACAATGAGCAGTTCTTC
TRBJ2-1 15 NA NA TRBV14 CASSHNRAGYNEQFF TGTGCCAGCAGCCATAACAGGGCTGGCTACAATGAGCAGTTCTTC
TRBJ2-1 15 NA NA TRBV2 CASRSGLGAYNEQFF TGTGCCAGCCGAAGTGGTCTAGGGGCGTACAATGAGCAGTTCTTC
TRBJ2-3 14 NA NA TRBV7-2 CASSPGAVADTQYF TGTGCCAGCAGCCCCGGGGCCGTAGCTGATACGCAGTATTTT
TRBJ2-5 13 TRBD1 few TRBV30 CAWSGQGPETQYF TGTGCCTGGAGCGGACAGGGACCGGAGACCCAGTACTTC
TRBJ2-5 15 NA once TRBV7-7 CASSARGTPQETQYF TGTGCCAGCAGCGCGCGAGGGACACCTCAAGAGACCCAGTACTTC
TRBJ2-7 14 NA NA TRBV28 CASSLPGLSYEQYF TGTGCCAGCAGTCTCCCGGGCCTCTCCTACGAGCAGTACTTC
TRBJ1-2 12 NA few TRBV9 CASSVARDGYTF TGTGCCAGCAGCGTAGCTCGGGATGGCTACACCTTC
TRBJ1-2 13 NA NA TRBV9 CASSEPTGWGYTF TGTGCCAGCAGCGAGCCTACCGGGTGGGGCTACACCTTC
TRBJ2-7 16 NA once TRBV5-1 CASSLAPQGSTYEQYF TGCGCCAGCAGCTTGGCCCCTCAGGGGTCGACCTACGAGCAGTACTTC
TRBJ2-1 12 NA few TRBV6-6 CASSLTANEQFF TGTGCCAGCAGTTTGACAGCGAATGAGCAGTTCTTC
TRBJ2-5 14 NA NA TRBV15 CATSRDGRLETQYF TGTGCCACCAGCAGAGATGGCCGTTTAGAGACCCAGTACTTC
TRBJ2-7 13 NA few TRBV5-1 CASSPGRDYEQYF TGCGCCAGCAGCCCGGGACGGGACTACGAGCAGTACTTC
TRBJ2-3 14 NA once TRBV5-4 CASSFGGRADTQYF TGTGCCAGCAGCTTCGGGGGGCGCGCAGATACGCAGTATTTT
TRBJ2-5 13 NA few TRBV9 CASSPRTKETQYF TGTGCCAGCAGCCCCCGGACTAAAGAGACCCAGTACTTC
TRBJ1-4 15 NA few TRBV9 CASSDPRATNEKLFF TGTGCCAGCAGTGACCCCCGAGCAACTAATGAAAAACTGTTTTTT
TRBJ2-7 12 NA NA TRBV27 CASSVRRGEQYF TGTGCCAGCAGTGTCCGGCGCGGCGAGCAGTACTTC
TRBJ2-1 15 TRBD1 NA TRBV7-7 CASSPPGTGDNEQFF TGTGCTAGCAGCCCCCCCGGGACAGGGGACAATGAGCAGTTCTTC
TRBJ1-4 16 NA NA TRBV28 CASSFHDRKANEKLFF TGTGCCAGCAGTTTCCACGACCGAAAAGCTAATGAAAAACTGTTTTTT
TRBJ2-3 14 TRBD2 NA TRBV29-1 CSVGTSGRGDTQYF TGCAGCGTCGGGACTAGCGGGAGAGGAGATACGCAGTATTTT
TRBJ2-7 10 NA few TRBV20-1 CSAGEEEQYF TGCAGTGCCGGGGAGGAGGAGCAGTACTTC
TRBJ2-1 15 TRBD2 few TRBV6-5 CASSPTGSGSYEQFF TGTGCCAGCTCCCCAACGGGTAGCGGGAGCTATGAGCAGTTCTTC
TRBJ1-1 11 NA NA TRBV30 CAWSIIGEAFF TGTGCCTGGAGTATTATCGGCGAAGCTTTCTTT
TRBJ2-1 15 NA NA TRBV29-1 CSVGGPASGYNEQFF TGCAGCGTCGGGGGGCCTGCATCAGGCTACAATGAGCAGTTCTTC
TRBJ2-3 16 TRBD2 NA TRBV7-2 CASSPSSGSTGNTQYF TGTGCCAGCAGCCCATCTAGCGGGAGCACCGGAAATACGCAGTATTTT
TRBJ2-5 13 NA few TRBV29-1 CSVEGDFGETQYF TGCAGCGTTGAAGGGGACTTTGGGGAGACCCAGTACTTC
TRBJ2-7 14 NA NA TRBV27 CASSPDRHSYEQYF TGTGCCAGCAGTCCCGACAGGCACTCCTACGAGCAGTACTTC
TRBJ1-4 15 TRBD1 NA TRBV15 CATSREGRGREKLFF TGTGCCACCAGCAGAGAGGGCAGGGGGCGGGAAAAACTGTTTTTT
TRBJ2-5 16 TRBD2 few TRBV27 CASSLSVGLAEETQYF TGTGCCAGCAGTTTATCAGTCGGGCTAGCGGAAGAGACCCAGTACTTC
TRBJ2-7 12 NA few TRBV29-1 CSVKGPSYEQYF TGCAGCGTTAAGGGACCTTCCTACGAGCAGTACTTC
TRBJ2-7 13 NA NA TRBV28 CASSPWPSYEQYF TGTGCCAGCTCTCCCTGGCCCTCCTACGAGCAGTACTTC
TRBJ2-1 14 NA NA TRBV7-9 CASSLAGAYNEQFF TGTGCCAGCAGCTTAGCGGGAGCCTACAATGAGCAGTTCTTC
TRBJ2-1 11 NA NA TRBV20-1 CSASRRNEQFF TGCAGTGCTAGTCGGCGTAATGAGCAGTTCTTC
TRBJ2-6 16 NA NA TRBV7-9 CASNDRRNSGANVLTF TGTGCCAGCAACGACAGGCGAAACTCTGGGGCCAACGTCCTGACTTTC
TRBJ2-1 15 TRBD2 NA TRBV30 CAWSAGLAVYNEQFF TGTGCCTGGAGTGCAGGACTAGCAGTCTACAATGAGCAGTTCTTC
TRBJ2-3 12 NA few TRBV29-1 CSPEGLGDTQYF TGCAGCCCAGAGGGGCTGGGAGATACGCAGTATTTT
TRBJ2-5 13 NA NA TRBV7-9 CASRRTGRETQYF TGTGCCAGCAGACGAACAGGGAGAGAGACCCAGTACTTC
TRBJ1-1 11 NA NA TRBV28 CASSWSAEAFF TGTGCCAGCAGCTGGAGCGCTGAAGCTTTCTTT
TRBJ2-7 14 NA NA TRBV11-2 CASSLSPGTYEQYF TGTGCCAGCAGCCTGAGTCCCGGTACCTACGAGCAGTACTTC
TRBJ2-7 14 NA NA TRBV7-2 CASSWGRSSYEQYF TGTGCCAGCAGCTGGGGGCGGAGCTCCTACGAGCAGTACTTC
TRBJ1-3 13 NA NA TRBV30 CALLGGFGNTIYF TGTGCCCTACTAGGGGGGTTTGGAAACACCATATATTTT
TRBJ1-3 17 TRBD1 few TRBV23-1 CASSQSGQDRSGNTIYF TGCGCCAGCAGTCAATCGGGGCAGGACAGGTCTGGAAACACCATATATTTT
TRBJ1-1 13 NA NA TRBV30 CAWSAGSNTEAFF TGTGCCTGGAGTGCAGGATCGAACACTGAAGCTTTCTTT